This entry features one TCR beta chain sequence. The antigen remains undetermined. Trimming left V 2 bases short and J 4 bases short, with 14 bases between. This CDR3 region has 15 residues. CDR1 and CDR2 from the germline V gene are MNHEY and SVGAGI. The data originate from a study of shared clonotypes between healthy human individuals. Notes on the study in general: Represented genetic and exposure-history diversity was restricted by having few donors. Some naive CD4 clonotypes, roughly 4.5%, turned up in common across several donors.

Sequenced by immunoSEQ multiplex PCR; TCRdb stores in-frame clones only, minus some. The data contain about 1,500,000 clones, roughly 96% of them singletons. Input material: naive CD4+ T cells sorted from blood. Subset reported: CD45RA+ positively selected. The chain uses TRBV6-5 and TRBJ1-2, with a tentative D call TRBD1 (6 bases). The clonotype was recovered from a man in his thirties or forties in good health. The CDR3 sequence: CASSYLSTGSYGYTF. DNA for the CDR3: TGTGCCAGCAGTTACCTAAGTACAGGGAGCTATGGCTACACCTTC.